Listed below are T cell receptor beta chains from one sample, sequenced in a study of cytotoxic CD8 clonotypes in ibrutinib-treated CLL. Produced via immunoSEQ multiplex PCR; TCRdb's table is partial and in-frame only. The table includes approximately 130,000 clones, approximately 80% detected once. This sample comprised PBMCs, obtained after 24 months of ibrutinib treatment. Receptors were obtained from a human donor with chronic lymphocytic leukemia. The CDR3 runs from the conserved cysteine through the conserved F or W. Each record gives: clone size, V gene, D gene, J gene, CDR3 protein, CDR3 DNA. D genes are given only for firm matches. Clone sizes are given selectively: once, few, many, or a class where the clone is expanded.

>NA|TRBV7-6|TRBD1|TRBJ1-2
CASSYLTGRSNGYTF
TGTGCCAGCAGCTACTTGACAGGGAGGAGTAATGGCTACACCTTC
>NA|TRBV27|NA|TRBJ1-3
CASSLSRGSVGNTIYF
TGTGCCAGCAGTTTATCGAGGGGGTCGGTTGGAAACACCATATATTTT
>NA|TRBV27|TRBD1|TRBJ1-2
CASSWTGKANYGYTF
TGTGCCAGCAGTTGGACAGGGAAAGCTAACTATGGCTACACCTTC
>NA|TRBV27|NA|TRBJ1-1
CASSLYTQLRF
TGTGCCAGCAGTTTATACACACAGCTACGCTTT
>once|TRBV6-5|NA|TRBJ1-1
CASYGSMNTEAFF
TGTGCCAGCTATGGGAGCATGAACACTGAAGCTTTCTTT
>NA|TRBV18|NA|TRBJ1-1
CASSPAGQQPLDTEAFF
TGTGCCAGCTCACCCGCGGGACAACAACCTTTGGACACTGAAGCTTTCTTT
>NA|TRBV28|NA|TRBJ1-5
CASYDAPGNQPQHF
TGTGCCAGCTACGACGCTCCAGGCAATCAGCCCCAGCATTTT
>NA|TRBV18|NA|TRBJ1-3
CASSPSGESGNTIYF
TGTGCCAGCTCACCATCGGGGGAGTCGGGAAACACCATATATTTT
>NA|TRBV7-2|NA|TRBJ1-4
CASSFVGEKLFF
TGTGCCAGCAGCTTCGTTGGAGAAAAACTGTTTTTT
>NA|TRBV30|NA|TRBJ2-7
CAWSVRVQNYEQYF
TGTGCCTGGAGTGTACGGGTACAAAACTACGAGCAGTACTTC
>NA|TRBV5-1|NA|TRBJ2-7
CASSLASGTSYEQYF
TGCGCCAGCAGCTTGGCGTCCGGGACCTCCTACGAGCAGTACTTC
>NA|TRBV19|NA|TRBJ1-6
CASSISPQGLRNSPLHF
TGTGCCAGTAGTATTTCCCCCCAGGGGCTCAGGAATTCACCCCTCCACTTT
>NA|TRBV5-6|TRBD1|TRBJ2-2
CASSLNRGRTGELFF
TGTGCCAGCAGCTTGAACAGGGGGCGGACCGGGGAGCTGTTTTTT
>NA|TRBV13|TRBD2|TRBJ2-5
CASSSRRGGRRQETQYF
TGTGCCAGCAGCTCCCGACGGGGGGGCCGGAGGCAAGAGACCCAGTACTTC
>NA|TRBV6-1|NA|TRBJ1-2
CASRWGDYGYTF
TGTGCCAGCAGGTGGGGAGACTATGGCTACACCTTC
>NA|TRBV5-4|TRBD1|TRBJ1-3
CASSSGQGRFSYGNTIYF
TGTGCCAGCAGCTCTGGACAGGGGCGGTTTTCGTATGGAAACACCATATATTTT
>NA|TRBV6-5|NA|TRBJ1-1
CASSYVGGAQEAFF
TGTGCCAGCAGTTACGTAGGGGGGGCCCAAGAAGCTTTCTTT
>NA|TRBV14|NA|TRBJ1-1
CASSQGVLPPSNTEAFF
TGTGCCAGCAGCCAAGGCGTTTTACCCCCCTCGAACACTGAAGCTTTCTTT
>NA|TRBV19|NA|TRBJ1-5
CASSINWDLLQPQHF
TGTGCCAGTAGTATAAATTGGGATCTTCTTCAGCCCCAGCATTTT
>once|TRBV28|NA|TRBJ1-5
CASSLPPGGARQPQHF
TGTGCCAGCAGTTTGCCCCCCGGGGGGGCGAGGCAGCCCCAGCATTTT
>NA|TRBV4-2|NA|TRBJ1-1
CASMREDNTEAFF
TGTGCCAGCATGAGGGAAGATAACACTGAAGCTTTCTTT
>NA|TRBV6-5|NA|TRBJ1-1
CASSYSNQGNTEAFF
TGTGCCAGCAGTTACTCGAATCAGGGGAATACTGAAGCTTTCTTT
>NA|TRBV18|NA|TRBJ1-1
CASSEDALNTEAFF
TGTGCCAGCTCAGAGGACGCATTGAACACTGAAGCTTTCTTT
>NA|TRBV27|TRBD1|TRBJ2-5
CASSYTGTGFTETQYF
TGTGCCAGCAGTTACACCGGGACAGGGTTCACGGAGACCCAGTACTTC
>NA|TRBV4-1|TRBD1|TRBJ2-2
CASSQAAQGYGGELFF
TGCGCCAGCAGCCAAGCGGCACAGGGGTATGGCGGGGAGCTGTTTTTT
>many|TRBV5-1|NA|TRBJ1-1
CASSLMDTNTEAFF
TGCGCCAGCAGCTTAATGGACACGAACACTGAAGCTTTCTTT
>NA|TRBV5-6|NA|TRBJ1-3
CASSPYGKLLSGNTIYF
TGTGCCAGCAGCCCGTACGGGAAATTACTATCTGGAAACACCATATATTTT